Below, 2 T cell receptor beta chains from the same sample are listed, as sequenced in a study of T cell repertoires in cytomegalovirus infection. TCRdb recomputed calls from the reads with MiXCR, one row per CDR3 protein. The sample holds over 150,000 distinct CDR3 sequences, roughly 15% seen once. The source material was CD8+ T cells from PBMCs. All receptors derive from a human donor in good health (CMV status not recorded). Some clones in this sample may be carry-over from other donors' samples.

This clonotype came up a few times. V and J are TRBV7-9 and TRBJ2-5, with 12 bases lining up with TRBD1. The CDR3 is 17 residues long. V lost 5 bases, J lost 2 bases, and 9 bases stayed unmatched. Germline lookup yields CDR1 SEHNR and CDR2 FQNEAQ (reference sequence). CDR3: CASSDRDRGLRQETQYF. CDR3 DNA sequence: TGTGCCAGCAGCGACCGGGACAGGGGGCTTAGACAAGAGACCCAGTACTTC.

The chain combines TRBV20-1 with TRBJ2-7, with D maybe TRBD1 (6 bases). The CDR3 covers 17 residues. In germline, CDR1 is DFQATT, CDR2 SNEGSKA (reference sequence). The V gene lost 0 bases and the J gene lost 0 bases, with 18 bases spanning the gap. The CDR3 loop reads CSAREPSTGASSYEQYF. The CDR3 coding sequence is TGCAGTGCTAGAGAGCCGTCGACAGGCGCGAGCTCCTACGAGCAGTACTTC.